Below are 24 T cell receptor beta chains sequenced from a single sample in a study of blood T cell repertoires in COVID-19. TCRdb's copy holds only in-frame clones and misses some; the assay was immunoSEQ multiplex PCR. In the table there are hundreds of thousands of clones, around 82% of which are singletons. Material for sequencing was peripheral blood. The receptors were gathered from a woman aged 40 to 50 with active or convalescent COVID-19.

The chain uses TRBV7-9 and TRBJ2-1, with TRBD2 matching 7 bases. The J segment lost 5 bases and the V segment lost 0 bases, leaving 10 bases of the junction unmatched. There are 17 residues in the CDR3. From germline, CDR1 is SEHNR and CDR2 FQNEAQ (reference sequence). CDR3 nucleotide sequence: TGTGCCAGCAGCTTAGCCCTCTCGGGAGGAGGCCACAATGAGCAGTTCTTC. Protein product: CASSLALSGGGHNEQFF.

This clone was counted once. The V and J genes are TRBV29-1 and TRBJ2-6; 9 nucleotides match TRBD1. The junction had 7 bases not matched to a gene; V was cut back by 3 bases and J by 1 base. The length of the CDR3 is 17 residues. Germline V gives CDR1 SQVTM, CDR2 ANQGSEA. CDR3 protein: CSVDPGTGISGANVLTF. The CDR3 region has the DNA TGCAGCGTTGACCCCGGGACAGGGATATCTGGGGCCAACGTCCTGACTTTC.

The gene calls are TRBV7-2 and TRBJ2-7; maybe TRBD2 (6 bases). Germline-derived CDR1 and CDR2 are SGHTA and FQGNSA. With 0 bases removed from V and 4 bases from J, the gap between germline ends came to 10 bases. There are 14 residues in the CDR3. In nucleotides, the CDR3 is TGTGCCAGCAGCTTAGCGCCAGGGAGGTACGAGCAGTACTTC. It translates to CASSLAPGRYEQYF.

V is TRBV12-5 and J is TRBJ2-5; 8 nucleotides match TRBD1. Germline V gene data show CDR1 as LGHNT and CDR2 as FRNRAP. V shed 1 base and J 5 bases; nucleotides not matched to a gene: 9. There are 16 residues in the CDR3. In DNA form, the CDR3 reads TGTGCTAGTGGTTTGGGGACAGGGCCGTCTTGGGAGACCCAGTACTTC. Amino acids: CASGLGTGPSWETQYF.

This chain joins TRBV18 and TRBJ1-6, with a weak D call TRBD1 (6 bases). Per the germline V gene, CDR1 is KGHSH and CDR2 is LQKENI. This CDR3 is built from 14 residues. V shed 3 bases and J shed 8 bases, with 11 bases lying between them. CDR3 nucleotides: TGTGCCAGCTCACCGCAGAACAGGGATTCACCCCTCCACTTT. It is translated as CASSPQNRDSPLHF. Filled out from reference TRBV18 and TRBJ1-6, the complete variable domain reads NAGVMQNPRHLVRRRGQEARLRCSPMKGHSHVYWYRQLPEEGLKFMVYLQKENIIDESGMPKERFSAEFPKEGPSILRIQQVVRGDSAAYFCASSPQNRDSPLHFGNGTRLTVT.

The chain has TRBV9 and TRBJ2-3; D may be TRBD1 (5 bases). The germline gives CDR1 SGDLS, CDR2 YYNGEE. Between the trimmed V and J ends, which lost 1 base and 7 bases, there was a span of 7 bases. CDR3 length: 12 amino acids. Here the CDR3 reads CASSVLGHTQYF. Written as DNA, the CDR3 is TGTGCCAGCAGCGTATTGGGGCATACGCAGTATTTT.

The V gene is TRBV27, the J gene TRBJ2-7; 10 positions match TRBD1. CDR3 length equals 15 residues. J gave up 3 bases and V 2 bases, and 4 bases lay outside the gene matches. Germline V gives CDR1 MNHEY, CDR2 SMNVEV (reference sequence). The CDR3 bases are TGTGCCAGCAGTTTAATCGGGACAGGGGACTACGAGCAGTACTTC. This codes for CASSLIGTGDYEQYF.

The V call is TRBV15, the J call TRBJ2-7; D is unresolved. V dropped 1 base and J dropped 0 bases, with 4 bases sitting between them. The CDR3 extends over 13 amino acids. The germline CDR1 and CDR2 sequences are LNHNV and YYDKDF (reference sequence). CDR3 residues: CATSRASSYEQYF. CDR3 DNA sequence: TGTGCCACCAGCAGAGCGAGCTCCTACGAGCAGTACTTC.

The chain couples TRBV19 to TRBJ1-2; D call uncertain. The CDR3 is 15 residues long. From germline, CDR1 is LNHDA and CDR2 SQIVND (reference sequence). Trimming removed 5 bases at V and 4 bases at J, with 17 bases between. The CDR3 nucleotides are TGTGCCAGTAGTCCTACAAATAGTGGACTCTATGGCTACACCTTC. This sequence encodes CASSPTNSGLYGYTF. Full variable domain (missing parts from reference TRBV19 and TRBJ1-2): DGGITQSPKYLFRKEGQNVTLSCEQNLNHDAMYWYRQDPGQGLRLIYYSQIVNDFQKGDIAEGYSVSREKKESFPLTVTSAQKNPTAFYLCASSPTNSGLYGYTFGSGTRLTVV.

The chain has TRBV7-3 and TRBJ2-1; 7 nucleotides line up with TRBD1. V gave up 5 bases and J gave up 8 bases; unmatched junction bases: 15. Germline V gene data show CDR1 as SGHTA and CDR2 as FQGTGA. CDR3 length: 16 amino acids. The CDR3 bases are TGTGCCAGCAGCACCTCCGGGACAGCCAGATATGATGAGCAGTTCTTC. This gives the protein CASSTSGTARYDEQFF.

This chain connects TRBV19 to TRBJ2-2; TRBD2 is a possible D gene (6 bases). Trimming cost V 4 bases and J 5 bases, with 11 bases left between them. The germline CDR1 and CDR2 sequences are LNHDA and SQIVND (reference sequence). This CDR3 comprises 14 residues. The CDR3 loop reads CASSTPAGTGELFF. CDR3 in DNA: TGTGCCAGTAGTACGCCGGCGGGAACCGGGGAGCTGTTTTTT. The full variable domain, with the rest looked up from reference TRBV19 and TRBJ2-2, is DGGITQSPKYLFRKEGQNVTLSCEQNLNHDAMYWYRQDPGQGLRLIYYSQIVNDFQKGDIAEGYSVSREKKESFPLTVTSAQKNPTAFYLCASSTPAGTGELFFGEGSRLTVL.

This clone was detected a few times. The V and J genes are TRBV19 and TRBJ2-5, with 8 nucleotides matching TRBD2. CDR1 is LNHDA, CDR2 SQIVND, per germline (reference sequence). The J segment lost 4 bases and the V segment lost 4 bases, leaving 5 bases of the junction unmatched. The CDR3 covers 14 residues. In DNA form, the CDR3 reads TGTGCCAGTAGTACAGGACTAGCACCAGAGACCCAGTACTTC. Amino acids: CASSTGLAPETQYF. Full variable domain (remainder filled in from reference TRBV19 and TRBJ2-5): DGGITQSPKYLFRKEGQNVTLSCEQNLNHDAMYWYRQDPGQGLRLIYYSQIVNDFQKGDIAEGYSVSREKKESFPLTVTSAQKNPTAFYLCASSTGLAPETQYFGPGTRLLVL.

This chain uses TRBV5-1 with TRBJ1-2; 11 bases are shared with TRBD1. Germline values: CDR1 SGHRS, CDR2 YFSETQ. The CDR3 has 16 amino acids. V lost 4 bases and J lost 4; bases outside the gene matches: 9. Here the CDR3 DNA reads TGCGCCAGCAGCGAGAGGACAGGGGGCGGGAGCTATGGCTACACCTTC. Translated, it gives CASSERTGGGSYGYTF.

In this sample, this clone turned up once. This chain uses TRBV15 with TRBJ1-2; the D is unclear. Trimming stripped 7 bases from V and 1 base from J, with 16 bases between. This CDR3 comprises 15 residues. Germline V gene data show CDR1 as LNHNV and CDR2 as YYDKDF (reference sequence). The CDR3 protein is CATTTPWGVNYGYTF. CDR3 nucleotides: TGTGCCACCACCACCCCATGGGGAGTTAACTATGGCTACACCTTC. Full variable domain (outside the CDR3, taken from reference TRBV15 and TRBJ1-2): DAMVIQNPRYQVTQFGKPVTLSCSQTLNHNVMYWYQQKSSQAPKLLFHYYDKDFNNEADTPDNFQSRRPNTSFCFLDIRSPGLGDTAMYLCATTTPWGVNYGYTFGSGTRLTVV.

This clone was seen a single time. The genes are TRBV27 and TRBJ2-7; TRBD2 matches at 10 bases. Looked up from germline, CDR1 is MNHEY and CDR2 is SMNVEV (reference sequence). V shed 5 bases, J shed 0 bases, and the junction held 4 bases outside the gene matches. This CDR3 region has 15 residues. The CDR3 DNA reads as TGTGCCAGCAGTGTTAGCGGGAGGAGCTCCTACGAGCAGTACTTC. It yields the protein CASSVSGRSSYEQYF.

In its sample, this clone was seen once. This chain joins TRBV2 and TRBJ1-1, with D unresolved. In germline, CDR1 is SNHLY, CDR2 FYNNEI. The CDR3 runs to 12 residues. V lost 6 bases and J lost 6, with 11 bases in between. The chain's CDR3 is CASRGDTPEAFF. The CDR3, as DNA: TGTGCCAGCAGGGGCGACACTCCTGAAGCTTTCTTT.

The chain's CDR3 is CASSTGQVERGYTF. For the CDR3, the DNA is TGTGCCAGCAGCACCGGACAGGTGGAACGTGGCTACACCTTC. The chain links TRBV5-4 to TRBJ1-2; the match to TRBD1 covers 7 bases. The CDR3 runs 14 residues. Germline values: CDR1 SGHNT, CDR2 YYREEE (reference sequence). After removal of 4 bases from V and 7 bases from J, the junction contained 10 bases not matched to a gene.

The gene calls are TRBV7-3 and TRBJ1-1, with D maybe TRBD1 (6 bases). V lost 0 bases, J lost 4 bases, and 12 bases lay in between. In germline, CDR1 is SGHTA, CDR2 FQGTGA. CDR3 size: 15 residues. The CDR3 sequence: CASSLTGGYGTEAFF. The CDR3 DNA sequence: TGTGCCAGCAGCTTAACAGGGGGTTATGGCACTGAAGCTTTCTTT.

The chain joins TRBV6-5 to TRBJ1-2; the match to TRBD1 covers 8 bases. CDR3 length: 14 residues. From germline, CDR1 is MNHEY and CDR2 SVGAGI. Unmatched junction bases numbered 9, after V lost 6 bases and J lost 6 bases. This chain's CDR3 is CASREPDRVDGYTF. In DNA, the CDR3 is TGTGCCAGCAGGGAGCCGGACAGGGTTGATGGCTACACCTTC.

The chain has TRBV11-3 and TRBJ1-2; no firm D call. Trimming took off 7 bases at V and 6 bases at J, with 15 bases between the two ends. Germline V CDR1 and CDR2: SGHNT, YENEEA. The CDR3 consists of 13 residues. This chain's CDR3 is CASTGGPRDGYTF. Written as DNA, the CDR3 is TGTGCCAGCACGGGAGGGCCCCGCGATGGCTACACCTTC.

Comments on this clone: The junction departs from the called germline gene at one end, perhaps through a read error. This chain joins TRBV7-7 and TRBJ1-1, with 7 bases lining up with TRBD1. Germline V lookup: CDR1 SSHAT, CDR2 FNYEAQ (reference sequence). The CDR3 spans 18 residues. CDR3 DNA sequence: TGTGCTAGCAGCTCGCCGAGGGGGCTATTCTGCATGAACACTGAAGCTTTCTTT. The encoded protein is CASSSPRGLFCMNTEAFF.

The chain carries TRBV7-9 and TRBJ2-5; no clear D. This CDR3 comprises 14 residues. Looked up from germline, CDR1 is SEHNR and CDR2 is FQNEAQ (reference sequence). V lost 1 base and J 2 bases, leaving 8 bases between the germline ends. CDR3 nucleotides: TGTGCCAGCAGCTTAGGCGACATTCAAGAGACCCAGTACTTC. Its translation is CASSLGDIQETQYF. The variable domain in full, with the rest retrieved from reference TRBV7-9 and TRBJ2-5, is DTGVSQNPRHKITKRGQNVTFRCDPISEHNRLYWYRQTLGQGPEFLTYFQNEAQLEKSRLLSDRFSAERPKGSFSTLEIQRTEQGDSAMYLCASSLGDIQETQYFGPGTRLLVL.

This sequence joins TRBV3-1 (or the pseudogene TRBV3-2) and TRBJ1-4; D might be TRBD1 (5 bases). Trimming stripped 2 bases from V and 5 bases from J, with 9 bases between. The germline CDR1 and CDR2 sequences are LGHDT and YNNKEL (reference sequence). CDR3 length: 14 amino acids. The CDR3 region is CASSQRAGNEKLFF. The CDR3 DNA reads TGTGCCAGCAGCCAACGGGCAGGGAATGAAAAACTGTTTTTT.

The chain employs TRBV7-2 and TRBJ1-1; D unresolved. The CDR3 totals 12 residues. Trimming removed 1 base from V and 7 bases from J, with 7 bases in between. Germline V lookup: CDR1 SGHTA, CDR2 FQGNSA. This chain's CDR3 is CASSLGYSEAFF. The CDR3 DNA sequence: TGTGCCAGCAGCTTAGGATACAGTGAAGCTTTCTTT.